This T cell receptor (beta chain) was identified in a study of PD-L1 blockade in urothelial cancer. Time point here: pretreatment peripheral blood. Clones were read by immunoSEQ multiplex PCR, and TCRdb kept only the in-frame ones, dropping some. The profile shows tens of thousands of clones, roughly 90% of them singletons. In this sample, this clone turned up once. This specimen consisted of PBMCs, obtained around atezolizumab (anti-PD-L1) treatment. This TCR was recovered from a man in his 70s with urothelial cancer.

CDR3 region: CASISKPGTGELFF. The CDR3 DNA is TGTGCCAGCATCTCAAAGCCGGGCACCGGGGAGCTGTTTTTT. The chain employs TRBV5-4 and TRBJ2-2; D not resolved. Trimming shortened V by 6 bases and J by 4 bases, and 13 bases separated the two germline ends. The CDR3 sequence is 14 residues long. From germline, CDR1 is SGHNT and CDR2 YYREEE (reference sequence).